This record concerns one T cell receptor (delta chain) sequence. The CDR3 is made up of 16 amino acids. Germline V gene sequence: CDR1 GEAIGNYY, CDR2 EKD. Trimming took 2 bases from V and 4 from J; bases not matched to a gene: 6. This sample is drawn from a study of gamma-delta T cells after stem cell transplantation. TCRdb fed the RT-PCR reads into CATT to redo clone calling. The sample lists about 2,900 delta-chain clones; 2.5% were seen once. Sequencing used gamma-delta T cells. V usage is TRDV2 and J usage is TRDJ1, with TRDD3 matching over 13 bases. The receptor comes from a human donor. It is not recorded whose cells these are; they may come from a transplant donor. In nucleotides, the CDR3 is TGTGCCTGTGACATGATACTGGGGGATACGGGCGATAAACTCATCTTT. Translation: CACDMILGDTGDKLIF.